The 24 T cell receptor beta chains below were found in one sample sequenced in a study of technical replicates of blood from a handful of donors. Method: immunoSEQ multiplex PCR; TCRdb's copy keeps in-frame clones and lacks some. The table includes 60,000 to 90,000 clones, approximately 96% detected once. Sequences were obtained from T cells isolated from PBMCs. Receptors originate from a human donor in good health.

The gene calls are TRBV4-1 and TRBJ2-2, with D possibly TRBD2 on 6 matching bases. This CDR3 has 16 residues. Between the trimmed V and J ends, which lost 5 bases and 7 bases, there was a span of 20 bases. Germline V gene lookup returns CDR1 MGHRA and CDR2 YSYEKL. In DNA, the CDR3 is TGCGCCAGCAGCACTTGGGTACGGGAGAGAGGCGGGGAGCTGTTTTTT. Translation: CASSTWVRERGGELFF.

The CDR3 DNA follows: TGTGCCAGCAGTTTTCGGCGGGGGATATACTTC. It specifies CASSFRRGIYF. The chain has TRBV28 and TRBJ2-7, with 7 bases lining up with TRBD2. The germline gives CDR1 MDHEN, CDR2 SYDVKM. V shed 3 bases, J shed 13 bases, and the junction held 6 bases outside the gene matches. This CDR3 spans 11 amino acids.

The chain links TRBV27 to TRBJ1-4; D is undetermined. With 2 bases removed from V and 3 bases from J, the gap between germline ends came to 10 bases. From germline, CDR1 is MNHEY and CDR2 SMNVEV (reference sequence). The CDR3 sequence is 15 residues long. The DNA of the CDR3 is TGTGCCAGCAGTTTACTCCGGGGAGCTAATGAAAAACTGTTTTTT. This encodes CASSLLRGANEKLFF.

This sequence joins TRBV2 and TRBJ1-5; no clear D gene. Trimming removed 4 bases from V and 2 bases from J, with 9 bases in between. Per germline, CDR1 SNHLY and CDR2 FYNNEI. The CDR3 spans 14 residues. DNA of the CDR3: TGTGCCAGCAGTGCCTTCCAGGGCAATCAGCCCCAGCATTTT. It encodes CASSAFQGNQPQHF.

The chain joins TRBV2 to TRBJ2-5; the D is unclear. From germline, CDR1 is SNHLY and CDR2 FYNNEI. The CDR3 is 13 residues long. With 3 bases removed from V and 5 bases from J, the gap between germline ends came to 10 bases. The CDR3 is CASSESPGETQYF. The CDR3 nucleotides read TGTGCCAGCAGTGAGTCTCCCGGGGAGACCCAGTACTTC.

The V call is TRBV5-1, the J call TRBJ2-5; TRBD1 matches 8 bases. This CDR3 is 16 amino acids long. Germline CDR1 reads SGHRS; CDR2 reads YFSETQ. After removal of 4 bases from V and 2 bases from J, the junction contained 10 bases not matched to a gene. The CDR3 loop reads CASSAAGYRGQETQYF. In nucleotides, the CDR3 is TGCGCCAGCAGCGCCGCGGGTTACAGGGGGCAAGAGACCCAGTACTTC.

The chain joins TRBV7-2 to TRBJ2-5; D gene uncertain. The V gene's germline CDR1 is SGHTA and CDR2 FQGNSA. The CDR3 is 15 residues long. V gave up 0 bases and J gave up 5 bases, with 13 bases separating them. The DNA for the CDR3 is TGTGCCAGCAGCTTAGCAATCTCGCCCGGGGAGACCCAGTACTTC. Its protein is CASSLAISPGETQYF. Complete variable domain (other parts from reference TRBV7-2 and TRBJ2-5): GAGVSQSPSNKVTEKGKDVELRCDPISGHTALYWYRQSLGQGLEFLIYFQGNSAPDKSGLPSDRFSAERTGGSVSTLTIQRTQQEDSAVYLCASSLAISPGETQYFGPGTRLLVL.

This chain links TRBV27 with TRBJ1-4; D might be TRBD1 (5 bases). Germline CDR1 and CDR2: MNHEY and SMNVEV (reference sequence). This CDR3 region has 14 residues. Trimming left V 5 bases short and J 8 bases short, with 15 bases between. CDR3 nucleotide sequence: TGTGCCAGCAGTCTGGGGGGAGGCGGAGAAAAACTGTTTTTT. It translates to CASSLGGGGEKLFF.

The chain is built from TRBV28 and TRBJ1-2; D ambiguous. V was shortened by 6 bases and J by 5 bases, with 16 bases between the two germline ends. The germline V gene has CDR1 MDHEN and CDR2 SYDVKM. This CDR3 spans 14 amino acids. CDR3 amino acids: CASSLVGGGYGYTF. CDR3 DNA sequence: TGTGCCAGCAGCCTAGTTGGAGGAGGTTATGGCTACACCTTC.

The rearrangement uses TRBV6-5 and TRBJ1-3, with 7 bases aligning to TRBD1. Trimming took 4 bases from V and 2 from J; bases not matched to a gene: 2. The CDR3 has 14 residues. The V gene's germline CDR1 is MNHEY and CDR2 SVGAGI. The CDR3 spells CASSSTGAGNTIYF. The CDR3 nucleotides read TGTGCCAGCAGTTCAACAGGGGCTGGAAACACCATATATTTT.

The chain employs TRBV9 and TRBJ1-2; no clear D gene. The V end was cut by 4 bases, the J end by 3 bases, with 13 bases between. The germline gives CDR1 SGDLS, CDR2 YYNGEE. This CDR3 is built from 14 residues. The CDR3 loop reads CASSTGGLYYGYTF. The CDR3 bases are TGTGCCAGCAGCACGGGTGGACTTTACTATGGCTACACCTTC.

This clone was found once. DNA for the CDR3: TGCGCCAGCAGCTTGGTCGGACAGGGCGTGAGGGACACTGAAGCTTTCTTT. Encoded protein: CASSLVGQGVRDTEAFF. The chain links TRBV5-1 to TRBJ1-1, with 8 positions matching TRBD1. The germline gives CDR1 SGHRS, CDR2 YFSETQ. The CDR3 loop spans 17 amino acids. V was clipped by 0 bases and J by 3 bases; unmatched bases: 10.

The rearrangement links TRBV15 to TRBJ2-1; 13 positions match TRBD2. Germline V gene lookup returns CDR1 LNHNV and CDR2 YYDKDF (reference sequence). The V gene end was trimmed by 1 base and the J gene end by 8 bases; junction bases not matched to a gene: 2. This CDR3 is 15 amino acids long. CDR3 sequence (DNA): TGTGCCACCAGCAGAGGGACTAGCGGGAGTCATGAGCAGTTCTTC. Its translation: CATSRGTSGSHEQFF.

J is TRBJ1-4 and V is TRBV9; a possible D gene is TRBD1 (6 bases). The CDR3 is 15 residues long. Germline V gives CDR1 SGDLS, CDR2 YYNGEE. V lost 0 bases and J 5 bases, leaving 11 bases between the germline ends. CDR3 residues: CASSVEGGWNEKLFF. DNA for the CDR3: TGTGCCAGCAGCGTAGAAGGGGGATGGAATGAAAAACTGTTTTTT.

This chain links TRBV18 with TRBJ2-2; D uncertain. This CDR3 is 12 amino acids long. Trimming took 3 bases from V and 5 from J, leaving 4 bases between them. CDR1 and CDR2 from the germline V gene are KGHSH and LQKENI. Here the CDR3 reads CASSPQTGELFF. The CDR3 DNA follows: TGTGCCAGCTCACCGCAGACCGGGGAGCTGTTTTTT.

V and J are TRBV19 and TRBJ2-7; 11 bases match TRBD1. J gave up 3 bases and V 5 bases, and 3 bases lay outside the gene matches. Germline V gene data show CDR1 as LNHDA and CDR2 as SQIVND (reference sequence). The length of the CDR3 is 14 residues. The CDR3 nucleotides read TGTGCCAGTAGTCCCGGGACAGGGGGCTACGAGCAGTACTTC. Translated, it gives CASSPGTGGYEQYF.

The chain combines TRBV25-1 with TRBJ2-6; maybe TRBD1 (6 bases). The germline V gene has CDR1 MGHDK and CDR2 SYGVNS. V was clipped by 7 bases and J by 0 bases, with 13 bases between them. The length of the CDR3 is 16 residues. The CDR3 reads CASTTGRPSGANVLTF. DNA for the CDR3: TGTGCCAGCACTACAGGGCGTCCCTCTGGGGCCAACGTCCTGACTTTC.

The V call is TRBV6-1, the J call TRBJ2-3, with 9 bases matching TRBD1. The CDR3 extends over 14 amino acids. From germline, CDR1 is MNHNS and CDR2 SASEGT. The junction had 2 bases not matched to a gene; V was cut back by 4 bases and J by 3 bases. The chain's CDR3 is CASSAGQGTDTQYF. The CDR3 DNA reads TGTGCCAGCAGTGCTGGACAGGGGACAGATACGCAGTATTTT.

The J gene is TRBJ2-1, the V gene TRBV6-6; D is perhaps TRBD1 (5 bases). CDR1 and CDR2 (germline): MNHNY, SVGAGI (reference sequence). V shed 0 bases and J shed 7 bases, with 13 bases lying between them. The CDR3 extends over 15 amino acids. The CDR3 region has the DNA TGTGCCAGCAGTTACTCCCGATGGGGCAATAATGAGCAGTTCTTC. Protein: CASSYSRWGNNEQFF.

This clone has a handful of counts. The chain carries TRBV30 and TRBJ1-1; D might be TRBD1 (6 bases). There are 11 residues in the CDR3. Between the trimmed V and J ends, which lost 4 bases and 7 bases, there was a span of 10 bases. Germline lookup yields CDR1 GTSNPN and CDR2 SVGIG (reference sequence). The CDR3 DNA reads as TGTGCCTGGACCGGGACAATTGAAGCTTTCTTT. Amino acid sequence: CAWTGTIEAFF.

This clone was seen only once. V usage is TRBV7-8 and J usage is TRBJ1-4, with D perhaps matching TRBD1 (6 bases). Germline assignment: CDR1 SGHVS and CDR2 FQNEAQ. V was trimmed by 3 bases and J by 4 bases, leaving 9 bases between them. The CDR3 is made up of 14 amino acids. The CDR3 is CASSFGQFNEKLFF. The DNA for the CDR3 is TGTGCCAGCAGCTTCGGACAGTTTAATGAAAAACTGTTTTTT.

V gene TRBV7-3 combines with J gene TRBJ2-6, with 7 bases aligning to TRBD1. The CDR3 loop spans 15 amino acids. Germline CDR1 SGHTA, CDR2 FQGTGA. The V gene end was trimmed by 5 bases and the J gene end by 3 bases; junction bases not matched to a gene: 4. CDR3 DNA: TGTGCCAGCAGCCGCGGACAGGTTGGGGCCAACGTCCTGACTTTC. It translates to CASSRGQVGANVLTF.

This chain joins TRBV19 and TRBJ2-1; 7 nucleotides match TRBD1. Germline V gene data show CDR1 as LNHDA and CDR2 as SQIVND (reference sequence). Germline trimming cut 6 bases from V and 10 bases from J; bases unmatched to any gene: 9. The CDR3 is 13 residues long. CDR3 loop: CASSASPGQEQFF. As DNA, the CDR3 is TGTGCCAGTAGCGCCAGCCCGGGACAGGAGCAGTTCTTC.

The gene calls are TRBV10-3 and TRBJ1-2; 10 bases agree with TRBD1. V shed 3 bases, J shed 3 bases, and the junction held 4 bases outside the gene matches. The CDR3 contains 15 residues. The V gene's germline CDR1 is ENHRY and CDR2 SYGVKD. The CDR3 DNA is TGTGCCATCAGTGAAGGTGACAGGGGGCACTATGGCTACACCTTC. Translating gives CAISEGDRGHYGYTF.